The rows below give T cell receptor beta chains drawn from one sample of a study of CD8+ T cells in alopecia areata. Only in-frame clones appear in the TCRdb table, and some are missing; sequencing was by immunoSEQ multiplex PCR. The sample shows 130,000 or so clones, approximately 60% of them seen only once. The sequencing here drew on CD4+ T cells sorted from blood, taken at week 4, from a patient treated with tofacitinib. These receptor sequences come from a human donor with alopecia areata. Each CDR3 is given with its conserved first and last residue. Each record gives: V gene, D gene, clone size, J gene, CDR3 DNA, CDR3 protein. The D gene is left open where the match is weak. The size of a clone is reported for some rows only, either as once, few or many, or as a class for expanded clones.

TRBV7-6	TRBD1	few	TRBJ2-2	TGTGCCAGCAGCCCTGGGACAGGGGGAACCGGGGAGCTGTTTTTT	CASSPGTGGTGELFF
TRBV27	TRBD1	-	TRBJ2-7	TGTGCCAGCAGTCTAAAGGGTTACGGGACAGGGGGGTTAGAGCAGTACTTC	CASSLKGYGTGGLEQYF
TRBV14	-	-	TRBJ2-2	TGTGCCAGCAGCCAACCTCGTGGCGGGGAGCTGTTTTTT	CASSQPRGGELFF
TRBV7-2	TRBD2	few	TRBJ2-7	TGTGCCAGCAGCCCCTGGGGCGGGGGGATGTACGAGCAGTACTTC	CASSPWGGGMYEQYF
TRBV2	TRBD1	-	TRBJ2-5	TGTGCCAACCGGGACAGGCAAGAGACCCAGTACTTC	CANRDRQETQYF
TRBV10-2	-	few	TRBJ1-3	TGCGCCAGCAGTGAGTCGGGCTTGGCTGGAAACACCATATATTTT	CASSESGLAGNTIYF
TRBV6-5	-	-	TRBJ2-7	TGTGCCAGCAGTACTGGGGGGCTAAACTCCTACGAGCAGTACTTC	CASSTGGLNSYEQYF
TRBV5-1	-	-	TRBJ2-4	TGCGCCAGCAGCTTGGGGTCTAGCGACGACATTCAGTACTTC	CASSLGSSDDIQYF
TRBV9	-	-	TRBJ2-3	TGTGCCAGCAGCGTCGGGGGCTCCAAGGATACGCAGTATTTT	CASSVGGSKDTQYF
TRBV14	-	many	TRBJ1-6	TGTGCCAGCAGCCAGGGGGCCGGCAATTCACCCCTCCACTTT	CASSQGAGNSPLHF
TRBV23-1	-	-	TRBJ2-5	TGCGCCAGCAGCCGTTTCGGTAAAGAGACCCAGTACTTC	CASSRFGKETQYF
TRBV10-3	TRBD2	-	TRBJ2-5	TGTGCCATCAGTGAGCCAGGGACTAGCGGCTACCAAGAGACCCAGTACTTC	CAISEPGTSGYQETQYF
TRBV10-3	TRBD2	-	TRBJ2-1	TGTGCCATCAGTCCTAGCGGGCCCTCCTACAATGAGCAGTTCTTC	CAISPSGPSYNEQFF
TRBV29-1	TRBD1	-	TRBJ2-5	TGCAGCGCCCCAGCGGGGACAGGGGGGAGTTTAGAGACCCAGTACTTC	CSAPAGTGGSLETQYF
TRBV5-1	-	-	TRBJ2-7	TGCGCCAGCAGCTTGGGTTCCGGCCCAAGCTACGAGCAGTACTTC	CASSLGSGPSYEQYF
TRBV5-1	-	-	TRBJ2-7	TGCGCCAGCAGTTCTCCCTTCGACAGCTACGAGCAGTACTTC	CASSSPFDSYEQYF
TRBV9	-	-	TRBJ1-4	TGTGCCAGCAGCCCTCTGGCAGGAGGCGGTGAAAAACTGTTTTTT	CASSPLAGGGEKLFF
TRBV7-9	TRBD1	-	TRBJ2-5	TGTGCCAGCAGCCTCAGACCTCAATTCGACAGGGGAGAGACCCAGTACTTC	CASSLRPQFDRGETQYF
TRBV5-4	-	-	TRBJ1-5	TGTGCCAGCACCCCGGGGCCGTCTTCGTTGCAGCCCCAGCATTTT	CASTPGPSSLQPQHF
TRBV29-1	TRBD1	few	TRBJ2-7	TGCAGCGTTACGGGACAGACGACTTTATACGAGCAGTACTTC	CSVTGQTTLYEQYF
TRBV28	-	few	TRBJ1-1	TGTGCCAGCAGTTTAATGTCCAGCGCAGGTGCTTTCTTT	CASSLMSSAGAFF
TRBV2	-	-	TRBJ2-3	TGTGCCAGCAGTGTAGTAGCGGTTCCCCCCACAGATACGCAGTATTTT	CASSVVAVPPTDTQYF
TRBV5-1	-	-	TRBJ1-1	TGCGCCAGCAGCTTGGCCGGGGACGGTAACACTGAAGCTTTCTTT	CASSLAGDGNTEAFF
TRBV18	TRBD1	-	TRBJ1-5	TGTGCCAGCTCACCACGAACAGGGGAAGGTCAGCCCCAGCATTTT	CASSPRTGEGQPQHF
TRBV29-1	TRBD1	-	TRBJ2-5	TGCAGCGTTGCCCGGGACAGGGAAGAGACCCAGTACTTC	CSVARDREETQYF
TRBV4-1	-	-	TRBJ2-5	TGCGCCAGCAGCCAAGTCGGAGGGGTTAGAGAGACCCAGTACTTC	CASSQVGGVRETQYF
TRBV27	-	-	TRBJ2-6	TGTGCCAGCAGTTCGGCAGTCTCTGGGGCCAACGTCCTGACTTTC	CASSSAVSGANVLTF
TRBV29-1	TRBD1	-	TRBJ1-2	TGCAGCGTAACCGGGACAGATGGCTACACCTTC	CSVTGTDGYTF
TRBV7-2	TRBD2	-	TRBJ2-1	TGTGCCAGCAGCCTCTCCGGGACTAGCGGCAATGAGCAGTTCTTC	CASSLSGTSGNEQFF
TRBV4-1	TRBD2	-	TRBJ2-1	TGCGCCAGCAGCCAACGCCTCGGACTAGCGGCGTACAATGAGCAGTTCTTC	CASSQRLGLAAYNEQFF
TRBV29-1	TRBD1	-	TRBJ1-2	TGCAGCGTTTCGACAGGGGCTGGGGGCTACACCTTC	CSVSTGAGGYTF